This T cell receptor beta chain was recorded in a study of T-cell memory formation after mild COVID-19. Whole-study results and caveats: Clones which contracted sat mainly in CM and EM if CD4+, and in EMRA if CD8+. Second-wave clones reaching peak frequency on day 37 lacked confirmed SARS-CoV-2 specificity.

This clonotype was detected only a few times. What it recognizes is unknown. TCRdb redid the calling of the 5' RACE reads with MiXCR, one entry per CDR3 protein. The sample yields over 350,000 distinct CDR3 sequences, about 15% seen once. V lost 2 bases and J lost 1, with 11 bases in between. CDR1 and CDR2 from the germline V gene are SGDLS and YYNGEE. The CDR3 is made up of 15 amino acids. Sequencing was carried out using PBMCs or a T cell subset sorted from them (not recorded which). The receptor's source is a man aged 18 to 30 who had mild COVID-19 (a few samples of this study predate the infection). Cell type and time point are not known. The chain joins TRBV9 to TRBJ2-3; tentatively, D is TRBD2 (5 bases). CDR3 nucleotides: TGTGCCAGCAGCGTCCACTGGGAGCGCACAGATACGCAGTATTTT. Encoded protein: CASSVHWERTDTQYF.